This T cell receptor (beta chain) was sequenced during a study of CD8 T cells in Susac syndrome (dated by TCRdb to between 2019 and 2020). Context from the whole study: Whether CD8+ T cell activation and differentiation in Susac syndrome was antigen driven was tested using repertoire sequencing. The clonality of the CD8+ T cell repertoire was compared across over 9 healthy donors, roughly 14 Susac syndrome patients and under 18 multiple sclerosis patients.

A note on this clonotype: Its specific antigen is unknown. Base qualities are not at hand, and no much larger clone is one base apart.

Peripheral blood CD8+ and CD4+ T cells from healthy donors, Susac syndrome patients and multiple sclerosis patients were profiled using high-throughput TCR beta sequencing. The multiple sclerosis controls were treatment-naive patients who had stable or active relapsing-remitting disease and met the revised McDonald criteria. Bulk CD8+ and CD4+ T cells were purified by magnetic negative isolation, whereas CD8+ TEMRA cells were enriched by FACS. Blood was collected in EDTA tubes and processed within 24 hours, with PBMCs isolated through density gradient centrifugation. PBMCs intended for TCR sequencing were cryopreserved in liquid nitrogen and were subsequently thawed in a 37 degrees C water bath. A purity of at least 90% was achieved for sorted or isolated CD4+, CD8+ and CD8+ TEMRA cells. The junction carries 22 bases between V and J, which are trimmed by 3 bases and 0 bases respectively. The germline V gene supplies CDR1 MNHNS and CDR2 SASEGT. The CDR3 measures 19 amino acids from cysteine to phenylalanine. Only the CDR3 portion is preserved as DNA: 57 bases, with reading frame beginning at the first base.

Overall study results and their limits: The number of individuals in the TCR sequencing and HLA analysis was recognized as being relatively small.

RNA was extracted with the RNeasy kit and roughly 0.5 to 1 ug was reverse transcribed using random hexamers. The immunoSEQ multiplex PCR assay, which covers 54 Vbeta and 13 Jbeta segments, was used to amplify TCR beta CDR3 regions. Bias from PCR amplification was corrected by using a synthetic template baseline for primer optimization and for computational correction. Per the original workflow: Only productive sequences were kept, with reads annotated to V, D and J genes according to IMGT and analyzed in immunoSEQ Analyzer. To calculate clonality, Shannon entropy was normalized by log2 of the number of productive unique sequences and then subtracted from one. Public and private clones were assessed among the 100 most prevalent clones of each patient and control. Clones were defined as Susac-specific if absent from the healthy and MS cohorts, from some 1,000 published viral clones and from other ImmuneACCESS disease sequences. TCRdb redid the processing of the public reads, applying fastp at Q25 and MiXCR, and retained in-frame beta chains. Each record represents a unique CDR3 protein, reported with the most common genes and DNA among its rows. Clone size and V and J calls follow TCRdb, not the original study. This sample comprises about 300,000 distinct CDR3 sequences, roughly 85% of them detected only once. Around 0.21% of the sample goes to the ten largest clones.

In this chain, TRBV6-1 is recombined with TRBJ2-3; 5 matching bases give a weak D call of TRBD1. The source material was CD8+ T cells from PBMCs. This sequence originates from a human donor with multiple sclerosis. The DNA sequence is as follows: TGTGCCAGCAGTGAGGGGCGGACCATAGCCCTTTTCAGCACAGATACGCAGTATTTT. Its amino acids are CASSEGRTIALFSTDTQYF.